The text below deals with one T cell receptor (beta chain). Its target is not known. The sample is drawn from a study of cytomegalovirus exposure and HLA in healthy donors. This CDR3 has 15 residues. Trimming removed 4 bases from V and 4 bases from J; junction bases left unmatched: 4. Germline CDR1 and CDR2: LGHNA and YNFKEQ. This PCR relied on a set of 60 Vbeta primers and 13 Jbeta primers. The assay was immunoSEQ multiplex PCR, and TCRdb's table has in-frame clones only and misses some. Its table records 50,000 to 60,000 clones. Notes on the study in general: In vitro checks showed that three CMV-associated chains really do target CMV antigens. A missense DCLRE1C variant was associated with V- and J-gene trimming of TCR beta chains in a later analysis, and an independent cohort replicated the association.

The sequence was collected from a woman aged 45-65 years in good health and CMV-seropositive. The specimen was PBMCs. V and J are TRBV4-2 and TRBJ1-4; TRBD1 agrees at 9 bases. The CDR3 region is CASSRGTGINEKLFF. The CDR3 nucleotides are TGTGCCAGCAGCCGGGGGACAGGGATTAATGAAAAACTGTTTTTT.